This entry is about one T cell receptor beta chain. Antigen: not known. This sample was taken from a study of T cell repertoires in cytomegalovirus infection. There are 14 residues in the CDR3. The V end lost 1 base, the J end lost 5 bases, and 10 bases lay between the germline ends. The V gene's germline CDR1 is MNHEY and CDR2 SMNVEV (reference sequence). From the reads, TCRdb called clonotypes with MiXCR, one entry per CDR3 protein. In the table there are roughly 990,000 distinct CDR3 sequences, around a third of which are singletons. Sequenced here: cultured CD8+ T cells from PBMCs, sampled from culture after CMV antigen stimulation. The V and J genes are TRBV27 and TRBJ2-3, with D perhaps TRBD2 (5 bases). The sequence derives from a human donor in good health (CMV status not recorded). Some clones in this sample may be carry-over from other donors' samples. CDR3 DNA sequence: TGTGCCAGCAGTTTATTTCCAGGAGGAGATACGCAGTATTTT. Its translation: CASSLFPGGDTQYF.